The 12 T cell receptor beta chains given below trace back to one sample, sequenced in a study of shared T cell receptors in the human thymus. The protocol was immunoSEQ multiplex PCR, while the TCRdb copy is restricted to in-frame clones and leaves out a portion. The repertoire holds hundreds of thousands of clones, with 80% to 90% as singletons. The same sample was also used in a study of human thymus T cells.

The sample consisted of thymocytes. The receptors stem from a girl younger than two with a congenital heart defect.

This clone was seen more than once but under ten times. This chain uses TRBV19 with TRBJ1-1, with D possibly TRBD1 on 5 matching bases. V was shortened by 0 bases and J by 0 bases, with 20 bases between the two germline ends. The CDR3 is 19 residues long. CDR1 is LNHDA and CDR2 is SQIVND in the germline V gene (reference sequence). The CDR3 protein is CASSIEGQAGEKMNTEAFF. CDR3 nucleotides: TGTGCCAGTAGTATAGAGGGTCAGGCGGGGGAAAAGATGAACACTGAAGCTTTCTTT.

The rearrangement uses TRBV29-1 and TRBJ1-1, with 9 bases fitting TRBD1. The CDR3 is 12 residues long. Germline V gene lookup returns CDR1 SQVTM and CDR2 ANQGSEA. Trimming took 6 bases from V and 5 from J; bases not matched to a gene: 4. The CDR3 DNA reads TGCAGCGTAGGGGACAGGGTGACTGAAGCTTTCTTT. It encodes CSVGDRVTEAFF.

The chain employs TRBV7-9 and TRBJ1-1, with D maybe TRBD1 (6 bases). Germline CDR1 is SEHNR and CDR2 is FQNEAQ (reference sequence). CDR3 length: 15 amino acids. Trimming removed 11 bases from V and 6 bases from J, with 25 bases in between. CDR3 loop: CAGTGYDFYYAEAFF. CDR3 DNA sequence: TGTGCCGGAACAGGGTATGATTTCTACTACGCTGAAGCTTTCTTT.

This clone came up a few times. The CDR3 region has the DNA TGTGCCAGCAGCCATAACGACAGCTACGAGCAGTACTTC. Translating it yields CASSHNDSYEQYF. The J gene is TRBJ2-7, the V gene TRBV4-2; D is perhaps TRBD1 (5 bases). The V and J ends lost 3 bases and 3 bases respectively, with 9 bases between them. This CDR3 has 13 residues. Germline assignment: CDR1 LGHNA and CDR2 YNFKEQ.

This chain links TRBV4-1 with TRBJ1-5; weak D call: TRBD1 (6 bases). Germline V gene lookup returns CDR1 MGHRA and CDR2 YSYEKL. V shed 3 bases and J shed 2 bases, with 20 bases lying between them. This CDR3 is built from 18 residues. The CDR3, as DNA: TGCGCCAGCAGCCACATGACAGGTTCGACCCATGGCAATCAGCCCCAGCATTTT. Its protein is CASSHMTGSTHGNQPQHF.

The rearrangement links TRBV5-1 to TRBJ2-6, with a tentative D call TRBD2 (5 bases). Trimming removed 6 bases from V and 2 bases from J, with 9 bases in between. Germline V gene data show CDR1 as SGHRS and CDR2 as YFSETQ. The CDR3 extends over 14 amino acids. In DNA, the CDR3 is TGCGCCAGCACCGGGGTGGCTGGGGCCAACGTCCTGACTTTC. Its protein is CASTGVAGANVLTF.

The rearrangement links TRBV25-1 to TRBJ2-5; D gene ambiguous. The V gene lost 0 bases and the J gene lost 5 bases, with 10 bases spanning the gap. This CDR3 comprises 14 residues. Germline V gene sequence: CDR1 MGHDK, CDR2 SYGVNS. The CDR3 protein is CASSEYPGPETQYF. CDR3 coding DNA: TGTGCCAGCAGTGAATATCCCGGTCCGGAGACCCAGTACTTC.

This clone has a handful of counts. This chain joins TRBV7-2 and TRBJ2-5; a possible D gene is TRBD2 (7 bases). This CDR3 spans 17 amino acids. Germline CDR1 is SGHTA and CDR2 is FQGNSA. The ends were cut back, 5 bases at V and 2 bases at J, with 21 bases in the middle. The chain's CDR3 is CASSPPLCGGAQETQYF. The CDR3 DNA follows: TGTGCCAGCAGCCCCCCCTTGTGCGGGGGCGCGCAAGAGACCCAGTACTTC.

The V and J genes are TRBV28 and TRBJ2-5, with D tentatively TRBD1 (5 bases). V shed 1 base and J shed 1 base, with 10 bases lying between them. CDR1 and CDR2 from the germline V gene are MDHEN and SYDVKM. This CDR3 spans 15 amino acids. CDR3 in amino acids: CASSLSRVGQETQYF. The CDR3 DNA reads TGTGCCAGCAGTTTATCCAGGGTAGGCCAAGAGACCCAGTACTTC.

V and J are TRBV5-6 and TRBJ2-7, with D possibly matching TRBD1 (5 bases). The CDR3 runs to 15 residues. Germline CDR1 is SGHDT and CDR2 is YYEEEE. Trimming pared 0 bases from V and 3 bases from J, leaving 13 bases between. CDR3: CASSLVSGIVYEQYF. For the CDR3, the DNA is TGTGCCAGCAGCTTGGTGTCAGGGATCGTCTACGAGCAGTACTTC.

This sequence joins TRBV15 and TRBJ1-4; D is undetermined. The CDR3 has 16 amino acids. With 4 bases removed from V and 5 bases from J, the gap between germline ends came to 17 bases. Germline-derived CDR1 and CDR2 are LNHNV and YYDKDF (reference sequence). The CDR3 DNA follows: TGTGCCACCAGCAACCCCCGGGTCTACCTAAATGAAAAACTGTTTTTT. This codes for CATSNPRVYLNEKLFF.

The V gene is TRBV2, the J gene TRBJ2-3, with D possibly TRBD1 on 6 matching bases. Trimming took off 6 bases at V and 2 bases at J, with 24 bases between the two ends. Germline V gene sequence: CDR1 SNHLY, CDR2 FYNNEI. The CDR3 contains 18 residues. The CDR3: CASRLRRNRVEPTDTQYF. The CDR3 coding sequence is TGTGCCAGCAGGCTCAGACGTAACAGGGTAGAACCCACAGATACGCAGTATTTT.